A selection of T cell receptor beta chains follows, all from one sample in a study of blood T cell repertoires in COVID-19. Using immunoSEQ multiplex PCR, the repertoire was profiled, and TCRdb retains in-frame clones only, with some absent. The table shows 150,000 to 180,000 clones, with approximately 85% occurring only once. The sample consisted of peripheral blood. The receptors stem from a man in his sixties with COVID-19, enrolled during active disease. Each CDR3 is given with its conserved first and last residue. Fields, in order: clone size, V gene, D gene, J gene, CDR3 length, CDR3 protein, CDR3 DNA. D genes are given only for firm matches. Where a row states a size, it is once, few, many or the class of an expanded clone; other rows omit it.

.	TRBV4-3	.	TRBJ1-2	15	CASSPQGSTNYGYTF	TGCGCCAGCAGCCCACAGGGCTCTACTAACTATGGCTACACCTTC
.	TRBV11-3	.	TRBJ1-1	14	CASSMVQGITEAFF	TGTGCCAGCAGCATGGTTCAGGGGATCACTGAAGCTTTCTTT
.	TRBV18	.	TRBJ2-6	18	CASSPFTGTPSGANVLTF	TGTGCCAGCTCGCCTTTTACAGGGACCCCCTCTGGGGCCAACGTCCTGACTTTC
.	TRBV27	TRBD1	TRBJ1-1	16	CASSQFNRGYSTEAFF	TGTGCCAGCAGCCAGTTCAACAGGGGTTATAGCACTGAAGCTTTCTTT
.	TRBV28	.	TRBJ1-2	13	CASNPGTSYGYTF	TGTGCCAGCAATCCCGGGACAAGCTATGGCTACACCTTC
once	TRBV6-4	.	TRBJ1-1	13	CASSVQVNTEAFF	TGTGCCAGCAGTGTGCAGGTGAACACTGAAGCTTTCTTT
.	TRBV5-8	TRBD1	TRBJ1-4	18	CASSLWSTGGSTNEKLFF	TGTGCCAGCAGCTTATGGTCGACAGGGGGCTCTACTAATGAAAAACTGTTTTTT
.	TRBV29-1	.	TRBJ2-6	16	CSVVGQVISGANVLTF	TGCAGCGTTGTTGGGCAGGTCATCTCTGGGGCCAACGTCCTGACTTTC
.	TRBV6-5	.	TRBJ1-1	12	CASRVTDTEAFF	TGTGCCAGCAGGGTAACAGACACTGAAGCTTTCTTT
.	TRBV7-8	.	TRBJ2-7	14	CASSRGGVLHEQYF	TGTGCCAGCAGCCGAGGGGGGGTCCTCCACGAGCAGTACTTC
few	TRBV10-3	.	TRBJ2-7	15	CAISESEQGRYEQYF	TGTGCCATCAGTGAGTCCGAACAGGGGAGGTACGAGCAGTACTTC
.	TRBV7-2	.	TRBJ2-5	12	CASSSGIGTQYF	TGTGCCAGCAGCTCAGGGATAGGGACCCAGTACTTC
once	TRBV7-2	.	TRBJ1-1	15	CASSFQHSLNTEAFF	TGTGCCAGCAGCTTTCAGCACAGCCTGAACACTGAAGCTTTCTTT
.	TRBV19	TRBD1	TRBJ1-1	16	CASSSRGWTGGTEAFF	TGTGCCAGTAGTTCGAGGGGATGGACAGGGGGGACTGAAGCTTTCTTT
.	TRBV14	.	TRBJ1-1	11	CASSQGVEAFF	TGTGCCAGCAGCCAAGGAGTTGAAGCTTTCTTT
once	TRBV2	TRBD1	TRBJ1-1	13	CAGTGQKNTEAFF	TGTGCCGGAACGGGACAGAAGAACACTGAAGCTTTCTTT
.	TRBV7-9	.	TRBJ1-2	15	CASSPSLVPGGGYTF	TGTGCCAGCAGCCCCTCCCTTGTCCCTGGGGGCGGCTACACCTTC
many	TRBV19	TRBD1	TRBJ1-3	14	CASRGQSLGNTIYF	TGTGCCAGTAGGGGACAGAGCCTGGGAAACACCATATATTTT
.	TRBV2	TRBD1	TRBJ1-5	14	CASSGGRGWQPQHF	TGTGCCAGCAGTGGCGGCAGGGGGTGGCAGCCCCAGCATTTT
.	TRBV19	TRBD1	TRBJ2-1	15	CASRIPSHRGNEQFF	TGTGCCAGTAGGATTCCGTCACACAGGGGTAATGAGCAGTTCTTC
.	TRBV18	TRBD1	TRBJ1-6	15	CASSIGTEYNSPLHF	TGTGCCAGCTCAATCGGGACAGAGTATAATTCACCCCTCCACTTT
.	TRBV6-6	.	TRBJ2-7	13	CASSYRGTYEQYF	TGTGCCAGCAGTTACAGGGGGACCTACGAGCAGTACTTC
.	TRBV2	TRBD1	TRBJ2-1	15	CASTTKGTGGNEQFF	TGTGCCAGCACCACTAAGGGGACAGGGGGTAATGAGCAGTTCTTC
.	TRBV30	TRBD1	TRBJ1-2	15	CAWRQAPRGASGYTF	TGTGCCTGGAGGCAAGCCCCCAGGGGGGCGAGCGGCTACACCTTC
few	TRBV6-6	TRBD1	TRBJ1-1	14	CASNPGTGVTEAFF	TGTGCCAGCAACCCCGGGACAGGGGTCACTGAAGCTTTCTTT
.	TRBV5-1	TRBD1	TRBJ1-4	14	CASSSGTGNEKLFF	TGCGCCAGCAGTTCCGGGACAGGGAATGAAAAACTGTTTTTT
.	TRBV12-3/TRBV12-4	.	TRBJ2-3	13	CASSFFRADTQYF	TGTGCCAGCAGTTTTTTCAGGGCGGATACGCAGTATTTT
.	TRBV12-3/TRBV12-4	.	TRBJ2-5	12	CASSPSQETQYF	TGTGCCAGCAGTCCTAGCCAAGAGACCCAGTACTTC
.	TRBV7-9	TRBD2	TRBJ2-5	16	CASSLGAGGFQETQYF	TGTGCCAGCAGCTTAGGAGCGGGAGGCTTCCAAGAGACCCAGTACTTC
.	TRBV9	TRBD1	TRBJ1-1	17	CASSVGDRGPLNTEAFF	TGTGCCAGCAGCGTAGGGGACAGGGGCCCCCTGAACACTGAAGCTTTCTTT
.	TRBV12-3/TRBV12-4	.	TRBJ1-6	12	CASGEGYSPLHF	TGTGCCAGCGGCGAGGGTTATTCACCCCTCCACTTT
once	TRBV19	.	TRBJ1-5	15	CASSKEVGGNQPQHF	TGTGCCAGTAGTAAGGAGGTCGGAGGCAATCAGCCCCAGCATTTT
.	TRBV28	.	TRBJ2-5	14	CASSLQGNQETQYF	TGTGCCAGCAGTTTACAGGGGAACCAAGAGACCCAGTACTTC
.	TRBV7-3	TRBD2	TRBJ2-1	15	CASSLAGAGYNEQFF	TGTGCCAGCAGCTTAGCGGGAGCAGGCTACAATGAGCAGTTCTTC
.	TRBV19	TRBD1	TRBJ1-5	15	CASSQNDRDNQPQHF	TGTGCCAGTAGTCAAAACGACAGGGACAATCAGCCCCAGCATTTT
.	TRBV5-1	TRBD1	TRBJ1-1	15	CASSRQTGGLTEAFF	TGCGCCAGCAGCCGACAGACAGGGGGGCTTACTGAAGCTTTCTTT
few	TRBV29-1	.	TRBJ1-1	21	CSVDHGGESTPSKLFTAEAFF	TGCAGCGTTGACCACGGAGGGGAAAGTACTCCCTCCAAACTGTTTACTGCTGAAGCTTTCTTT
.	TRBV5-6	TRBD1	TRBJ2-2	15	CASSLADRGNGELFF	TGTGCCAGCAGCTTGGCCGACAGGGGGAACGGGGAGCTGTTTTTT
.	TRBV5-1	TRBD1	TRBJ1-4	16	CASSTGTGTTNEKLFF	TGCGCCAGCAGCACCGGGACAGGGACAACTAATGAAAAACTGTTTTTT
.	TRBV9	TRBD1	TRBJ1-4	15	CASSPGGTGVEKLFF	TGTGCCAGCAGCCCAGGAGGGACAGGGGTTGAAAAACTGTTTTTT
.	TRBV30	.	TRBJ1-6	14	CAWTPLGGRTPLHF	TGTGCCTGGACGCCGTTAGGGGGTCGGACACCCCTCCACTTT
.	TRBV12-3/TRBV12-4	.	TRBJ1-1	13	CASRPLGGTEAFF	TGTGCCAGCAGACCACTGGGGGGGACTGAAGCTTTCTTT
once	TRBV28	.	TRBJ1-3	14	CASSAPGSGNTIYF	TGTGCCAGCAGTGCCCCCGGGTCTGGAAACACCATATATTTT